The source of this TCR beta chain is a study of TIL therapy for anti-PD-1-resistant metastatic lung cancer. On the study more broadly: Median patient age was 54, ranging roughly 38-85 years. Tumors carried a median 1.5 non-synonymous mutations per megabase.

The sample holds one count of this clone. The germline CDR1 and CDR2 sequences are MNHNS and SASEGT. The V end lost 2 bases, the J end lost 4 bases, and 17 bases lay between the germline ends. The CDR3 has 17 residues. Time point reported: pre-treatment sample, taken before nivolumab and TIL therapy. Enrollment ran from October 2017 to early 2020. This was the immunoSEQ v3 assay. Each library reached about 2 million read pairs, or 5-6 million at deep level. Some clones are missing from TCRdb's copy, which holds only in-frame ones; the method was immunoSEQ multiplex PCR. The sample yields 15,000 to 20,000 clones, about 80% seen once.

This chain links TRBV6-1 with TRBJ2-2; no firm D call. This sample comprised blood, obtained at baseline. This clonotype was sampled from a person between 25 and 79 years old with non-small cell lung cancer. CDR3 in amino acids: CASSEIWNPMGTGELFF. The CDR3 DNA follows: TGTGCCAGCAGTGAAATCTGGAACCCGATGGGCACCGGGGAGCTGTTTTTT.